Below are 18 T cell receptor beta chains sequenced from a single sample in a study of blood T cell repertoires in COVID-19. Assay used: immunoSEQ multiplex PCR; TCRdb lists only in-frame clones, some missing. The table has roughly 220,000 clones, approximately 84% seen once; the top ten hold about 2.4%. The specimen was peripheral blood. These receptors originate from a woman between 55 and 75 years old with acute or convalescent COVID-19.

Concerning this clone: A junction end diverges from the germline sequence, so it may reflect a read error. The chain has TRBV5-5 and TRBJ2-3, with D unresolved. CDR1 SGHKS and CDR2 YYEKEE come from the germline V gene (reference sequence). This CDR3 has 15 amino acids. The CDR3 protein is CASSLNGLGTNTQYF. The DNA for the CDR3 is TGTGCCAGCAGCTTAAACGGCCTGGGCACAAATACGCAGTATTTT.

This clone was seen a single time. This chain uses TRBV4-2 with TRBJ2-2; tentatively, D is TRBD2 (5 bases). This CDR3 region has 17 residues. Trimming stripped 0 bases from V and 4 bases from J, with 15 bases between. Germline lookup yields CDR1 LGHNA and CDR2 YNFKEQ. The CDR3, as DNA: TGTGCCAGCAGCCAAGATCCGGGCAGCGGCCGCACCGGGGAGCTGTTTTTT. It codes for CASSQDPGSGRTGELFF.

In DNA form, the CDR3 reads TGTGCCAGCAGCTCCGACCAATCACTAAACAATGAGCAGTTCTTC. It codes for CASSSDQSLNNEQFF. The chain recombines TRBV5-4 with TRBJ2-1; D not resolved. CDR3 length equals 15 residues. V was clipped by 3 bases and J by 5 bases, with 15 bases between them. The germline CDR1 and CDR2 sequences are SGHNT and YYREEE (reference sequence).

V gene TRBV6-5 combines with J gene TRBJ2-7, with 9 bases lining up with TRBD1. The junction had 7 bases not matched to a gene; V was cut back by 6 bases and J by 4 bases. This CDR3 has 14 residues. Germline V gene lookup returns CDR1 MNHEY and CDR2 SVGAGI. CDR3 sequence: CASSKTGGRYEQYF. The CDR3 nucleotides read TGTGCCAGCAGCAAAACAGGGGGCAGATACGAGCAGTACTTC.

The J gene is TRBJ2-3, the V gene TRBV5-6; D remains ambiguous. The CDR3 has 13 residues. V was shortened by 4 bases and J by 0 bases, with 6 bases between the two germline ends. Germline CDR1 is SGHDT and CDR2 is YYEEEE. CDR3 nucleotide sequence: TGTGCCAGCAGCCCCCCGAGCACAGATACGCAGTATTTT. This encodes CASSPPSTDTQYF.

Notes on this clone: At one boundary the junction diverges from the germline segment, which might be a read error. The chain employs TRBV6-5 and TRBJ1-6, with 8 bases lining up with TRBD1. Per germline, CDR1 MNHEY and CDR2 SVGAGI. The CDR3 has 14 residues. The CDR3 spells CARSPHRGNSPLHF. CDR3 in DNA: TGTGCCCGCAGCCCCCACAGGGGGAATTCACCCCTCCACTTT.

The chain employs TRBV6-5 and TRBJ1-2; D is perhaps TRBD1 (6 bases). The germline V gene has CDR1 MNHEY and CDR2 SVGAGI. The CDR3 has 15 residues. The ends were cut back, 0 bases at V and 4 bases at J, with 12 bases in the middle. As DNA, the CDR3 is TGTGCCAGCAGTTACTCGGGTACAGGGTCCTATGGCTACACCTTC. Amino acid sequence: CASSYSGTGSYGYTF.

The chain employs TRBV5-1 and TRBJ2-5; TRBD2 matches at 12 bases. Germline CDR1 reads SGHRS; CDR2 reads YFSETQ. The CDR3 sequence is 18 residues long. J was trimmed by 7 bases and V by 0 bases; bases with no gene match: 13. Here the CDR3 reads CASSLATTPGLAGWTQYF. CDR3 sequence (DNA): TGCGCCAGCAGCTTGGCCACCACCCCAGGACTAGCGGGGTGGACCCAGTACTTC.

The chain combines TRBV28 with TRBJ1-2; maybe TRBD1 (5 bases). The ends were cut back, 6 bases at V and 6 bases at J, with 17 bases in the middle. This CDR3 comprises 14 residues. Germline-derived CDR1 and CDR2 are MDHEN and SYDVKM. The DNA for the CDR3 is TGTGCCAGCAGCCTCGTGGGGGGGATCGATGGCTACACCTTC. Translated: CASSLVGGIDGYTF.

The V and J genes are TRBV7-2 and TRBJ1-3; D remains ambiguous. V dropped 4 bases and J dropped 0 bases, with 4 bases sitting between them. The CDR3 spans 13 residues. In germline, CDR1 is SGHTA, CDR2 FQGNSA. The CDR3 DNA reads TGTGCCAGCAGCTCAAACTCTGGAAACACCATATATTTT. Amino acids: CASSSNSGNTIYF.

The chain employs TRBV23-1 and TRBJ2-7; 14 bases match TRBD2. TRBV23-1 is an ORF; its function is uncertain. Germline trimming cut 10 bases from V and 2 bases from J; bases unmatched to any gene: 10. The CDR3 has 16 residues. The CDR3, as DNA: TGCGCCACCGCCGGGACTAGCGGGGGCCCCACCTACGAGCAGTACTTC. Translating gives CATAGTSGGPTYEQYF.

The chain links TRBV19 to TRBJ2-3; 14 bases are shared with TRBD2. V shed 6 bases, J shed 0 bases, and the junction held 11 bases outside the gene matches. Per germline, CDR1 LNHDA and CDR2 SQIVND (reference sequence). CDR3 length: 19 amino acids. The CDR3 loop is CASSIAGLAGAGSTDTQYF. CDR3 bases: TGTGCCAGTAGCATTGCGGGACTAGCGGGAGCCGGGAGCACAGATACGCAGTATTTT.

The chain combines TRBV6-1 with TRBJ2-7, with a tentative D call TRBD1 (5 bases). The CDR3 has 18 residues. The germline gives CDR1 MNHNS, CDR2 SASEGT. V lost 0 bases, J lost 1 base, and 19 bases lay in between. The CDR3 DNA sequence: TGTGCCAGCAGTGAAGCGGTCGCCGGACATGCGCTATCCTACGAGCAGTACTTC. This gives the protein CASSEAVAGHALSYEQYF.

The chain recombines TRBV2 with TRBJ2-3; 10 bases map to TRBD2. J gave up 1 base and V 6 bases, and 13 bases lay outside the gene matches. Germline loops: CDR1 SNHLY, CDR2 FYNNEI. The length of the CDR3 is 18 residues. The CDR3 loop reads CASRDKGAGGSGTDTQYF. In nucleotides, the CDR3 is TGTGCCAGCAGGGACAAGGGAGCGGGGGGGTCTGGCACAGATACGCAGTATTTT.

The chain has TRBV5-1 and TRBJ2-1, with 8 bases that match TRBD2. The CDR3 is 14 amino acids. V dropped 4 bases and J dropped 5; count of bases not matched to a gene: 5. The V gene's germline CDR1 is SGHRS and CDR2 YFSETQ. The DNA of the CDR3 is TGCGCCAGCAGCGGGCCGGGGGGGCACAATGAGCAGTTCTTC. It codes for CASSGPGGHNEQFF.

The chain uses TRBV6-5 and TRBJ1-1; a weak D match, TRBD1 (5 bases). Looked up from germline, CDR1 is MNHEY and CDR2 is SVGAGI. Deletions cut 2 bases from V and 5 bases from J, with 9 bases between. This CDR3 is 13 amino acids long. The CDR3 nucleotides are TGTGCCAGCAGTTACGGGGCTGGGACTGAAGCTTTCTTT. Protein product: CASSYGAGTEAFF.

The V gene is TRBV14, the J gene TRBJ2-2; a weak D match, TRBD2 (5 bases). From germline, CDR1 is SGHDN and CDR2 FVKESK. Deletions cut 0 bases from V and 7 bases from J, with 12 bases between. CDR3 length equals 15 residues. The CDR3 here is CASSQDRGLGGELFF. The CDR3 region has the DNA TGTGCCAGCAGCCAAGATCGGGGTCTCGGCGGGGAGCTGTTTTTT. Full variable domain (rest looked up from reference TRBV14 and TRBJ2-2): EAGVTQFPSHSVIEKGQTVTLRCDPISGHDNLYWYRRVMGKEIKFLLHFVKESKQDESGMPNNRFLAERTGGTYSTLKVQPAELEDSGVYFCASSQDRGLGGELFFGEGSRLTVL.

This clone is a singleton in its sample. The CDR3 protein is CASTREVNSNEQFF. In nucleotides, the CDR3 is TGTGCCAGCACCCGTGAGGTAAATTCCAATGAGCAGTTCTTC. This rearrangement joins TRBV6-5 to TRBJ2-1, with D unclear. Germline CDR1 MNHEY, CDR2 SVGAGI. V lost 7 bases to trimming and J lost 6 bases, with 16 bases between them. CDR3 length equals 14 residues.